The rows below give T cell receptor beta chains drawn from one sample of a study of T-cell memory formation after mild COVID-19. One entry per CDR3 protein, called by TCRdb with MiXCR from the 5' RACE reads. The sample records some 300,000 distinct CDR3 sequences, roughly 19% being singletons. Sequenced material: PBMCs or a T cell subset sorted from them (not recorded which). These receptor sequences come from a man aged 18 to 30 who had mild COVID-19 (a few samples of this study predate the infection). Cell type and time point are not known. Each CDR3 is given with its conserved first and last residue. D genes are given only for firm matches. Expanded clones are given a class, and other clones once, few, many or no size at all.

CDR3 protein: CASSLAAWEFTYEQYF; CDR3 DNA: TGCGCCAGCAGCTTGGCGGCTTGGGAGTTTACCTACGAGCAGTACTTC; clone size: few; J gene: TRBJ2-7; V gene: TRBV5-1; D gene: .
CDR3 protein: CASSLKSGDEKLFF; CDR3 DNA: TGTGCCAGCAGCTTAAAGTCGGGAGACGAAAAACTGTTTTTT; clone size: .; J gene: TRBJ1-4; V gene: TRBV7-8; D gene: .
CDR3 protein: CASSSPAPDNGYTF; CDR3 DNA: TGTGCCAGCAGCTCCCCGGCCCCAGACAATGGCTACACCTTC; clone size: .; J gene: TRBJ1-2; V gene: TRBV7-2; D gene: .
CDR3 protein: CASGGQPNSPLHF; CDR3 DNA: TGCGCCAGCGGGGGACAGCCAAATTCACCCCTCCACTTT; clone size: few; J gene: TRBJ1-6; V gene: TRBV5-1; D gene: TRBD1
CDR3 protein: CATRESFAGELFF; CDR3 DNA: TGTGCCACCAGGGAAAGTTTCGCCGGGGAGCTGTTTTTT; clone size: .; J gene: TRBJ2-2; V gene: TRBV24-1; D gene: .
CDR3 protein: CASSSGLTEQYF; CDR3 DNA: TGTGCCAGCAGCTCCGGGCTAACCGAGCAGTACTTC; clone size: .; J gene: TRBJ2-7; V gene: TRBV7-9; D gene: .
CDR3 protein: CASSEIRLSNEQYF; CDR3 DNA: TGTGCCAGCAGTGAAATAAGACTCTCGAACGAGCAGTACTTC; clone size: few; J gene: TRBJ2-7; V gene: TRBV2; D gene: .
CDR3 protein: CASSPRFTGYEQYF; CDR3 DNA: TGTGCCAGCAGTCCCCGGTTCACAGGCTACGAGCAGTACTTC; clone size: .; J gene: TRBJ2-7; V gene: TRBV6-2/TRBV6-3; D gene: .
CDR3 protein: CASGQTNSNQPQHF; CDR3 DNA: TGTGCCAGCGGCCAGACTAATAGCAATCAGCCCCAGCATTTT; clone size: few; J gene: TRBJ1-5; V gene: TRBV28; D gene: .
CDR3 protein: CASNDRNSNQPQHF; CDR3 DNA: TGTGCCAGCAACGACAGGAATAGCAATCAGCCCCAGCATTTT; clone size: .; J gene: TRBJ1-5; V gene: TRBV12-3/TRBV12-4; D gene: .
CDR3 protein: CASSTFDRGYGYTF; CDR3 DNA: TGTGCCAGCAGTACCTTCGACAGGGGCTATGGCTACACCTTC; clone size: few; J gene: TRBJ1-2; V gene: TRBV12-3/TRBV12-4; D gene: TRBD1
CDR3 protein: CASSYVRIRGGTDTQYF; CDR3 DNA: TGTGCCAGCAGTTACGTGAGGATCCGAGGGGGTACGGATACGCAGTATTTT; clone size: once; J gene: TRBJ2-3; V gene: TRBV6-2/TRBV6-3; D gene: .
CDR3 protein: CAWSGGQAHTF; CDR3 DNA: TGTGCCTGGAGTGGCGGACAGGCGCACACCTTC; clone size: .; J gene: TRBJ1-2; V gene: TRBV30; D gene: TRBD1
CDR3 protein: CASSPVRGGRVGELFF; CDR3 DNA: TGTGCCAGCAGCCCAGTCCGGGGGGGCAGGGTCGGGGAGCTGTTTTTT; clone size: .; J gene: TRBJ2-2; V gene: TRBV7-6; D gene: TRBD2
CDR3 protein: CASSPGQAAGNTIYF; CDR3 DNA: TGCGCCAGCAGCCCGGGACAGGCGGCTGGAAACACCATATATTTT; clone size: few; J gene: TRBJ1-3; V gene: TRBV5-1; D gene: TRBD1
CDR3 protein: CASGAGNTGELFF; CDR3 DNA: TGCGCCAGCGGTGCGGGGAACACCGGGGAGCTGTTTTTT; clone size: .; J gene: TRBJ2-2; V gene: TRBV5-1; D gene: .
CDR3 protein: CASSLGVGPEAFF; CDR3 DNA: TGTGCCAGCAGTTTGGGGGTAGGTCCTGAAGCTTTCTTT; clone size: few; J gene: TRBJ1-1; V gene: TRBV28; D gene: .
CDR3 protein: CASSWDRGHTGELFF; CDR3 DNA: TGCGCCAGCAGTTGGGACAGGGGGCATACCGGGGAGCTGTTTTTT; clone size: .; J gene: TRBJ2-2; V gene: TRBV5-1; D gene: TRBD1
CDR3 protein: CASSVSAGNNYGYTF; CDR3 DNA: TGTGCCAGCAGCGTATCGGCAGGGAATAACTATGGCTACACCTTC; clone size: .; J gene: TRBJ1-2; V gene: TRBV9; D gene: .
CDR3 protein: CAISESQAGPTYEQYF; CDR3 DNA: TGTGCCATCAGTGAGTCCCAAGCGGGCCCCACCTACGAGCAGTACTTC; clone size: .; J gene: TRBJ2-7; V gene: TRBV10-3; D gene: .
CDR3 protein: CASSFGNGYTEAFF; CDR3 DNA: TGTGCCAGCAGCTTCGGGAACGGATACACTGAAGCTTTCTTT; clone size: few; J gene: TRBJ1-1; V gene: TRBV11-2; D gene: .
CDR3 protein: CASTRAGGEETQYF; CDR3 DNA: TGTGCCAGCACCCGAGCGGGGGGTGAGGAGACCCAGTACTTC; clone size: .; J gene: TRBJ2-5; V gene: TRBV6-1; D gene: TRBD2
CDR3 protein: CSAATGTGMRSIQYF; CDR3 DNA: TGCAGTGCTGCGACCGGGACAGGGATGCGAAGCATTCAGTACTTC; clone size: few; J gene: TRBJ2-4; V gene: TRBV20-1; D gene: TRBD1
CDR3 protein: CASSLSPRPETQYF; CDR3 DNA: TGCGCCAGCAGCCTCTCCCCACGGCCGGAGACCCAGTACTTC; clone size: .; J gene: TRBJ2-5; V gene: TRBV4-1; D gene: .
CDR3 protein: CASSLRPAGGFNEQFF; CDR3 DNA: TGCGCCAGCAGCTTGCGACCAGCGGGGGGATTCAATGAGCAGTTCTTC; clone size: few; J gene: TRBJ2-1; V gene: TRBV5-1; D gene: TRBD2
CDR3 protein: CASSLRVPTEAFF; CDR3 DNA: TGCGCCAGCAGCTTGAGGGTTCCGACTGAAGCTTTCTTT; clone size: many; J gene: TRBJ1-1; V gene: TRBV5-1; D gene: .
CDR3 protein: CSARAPTGRNEKLFF; CDR3 DNA: TGCAGTGCTAGAGCCCCGACAGGGAGGAATGAAAAACTGTTTTTT; clone size: .; J gene: TRBJ1-4; V gene: TRBV20-1; D gene: TRBD1
CDR3 protein: CAISPTGIDTQYF; CDR3 DNA: TGTGCCATCAGTCCGACAGGGATCGATACGCAGTATTTT; clone size: few; J gene: TRBJ2-3; V gene: TRBV10-3; D gene: TRBD1
CDR3 protein: CSVGGLPRTDTQYF; CDR3 DNA: TGCAGCGTTGGGGGACTCCCGCGCACAGATACGCAGTATTTT; clone size: .; J gene: TRBJ2-3; V gene: TRBV29-1; D gene: .
CDR3 protein: CASRKNTANTGELFF; CDR3 DNA: TGCGCCAGCAGAAAGAACACCGCGAACACCGGGGAGCTGTTTTTT; clone size: few; J gene: TRBJ2-2; V gene: TRBV4-1; D gene: .
CDR3 protein: CASSLNPPLGYTF; CDR3 DNA: TGTGCCAGCAGTTTGAACCCACCATTGGGCTACACCTTC; clone size: .; J gene: TRBJ1-2; V gene: TRBV28; D gene: .
CDR3 protein: CASSTGHQVNEQFF; CDR3 DNA: TGTGCCAGCAGCACGGGACACCAGGTCAATGAGCAGTTCTTC; clone size: .; J gene: TRBJ2-1; V gene: TRBV12-3/TRBV12-4; D gene: .
CDR3 protein: CASFRGTNTEAFF; CDR3 DNA: TGTGCCAGCTTCAGGGGGACCAACACTGAAGCTTTCTTT; clone size: few; J gene: TRBJ1-1; V gene: TRBV2; D gene: TRBD1
CDR3 protein: CASSGHMNTGELFF; CDR3 DNA: TGCGCCAGCAGTGGTCACATGAACACCGGGGAGCTGTTTTTT; clone size: .; J gene: TRBJ2-2; V gene: TRBV10-1; D gene: .
CDR3 protein: CAISAERMNTEAFF; CDR3 DNA: TGTGCCATCAGTGCAGAGAGAATGAACACTGAAGCTTTCTTT; clone size: few; J gene: TRBJ1-1; V gene: TRBV10-3; D gene: .
CDR3 protein: CASSFELAGGPSQETQYF; CDR3 DNA: TGTGCCAGCAGTTTTGAACTAGCGGGGGGTCCTTCCCAAGAGACCCAGTACTTC; clone size: .; J gene: TRBJ2-5; V gene: TRBV12-3/TRBV12-4; D gene: TRBD2
CDR3 protein: CASSQDSDSNQPQHF; CDR3 DNA: TGCGCCAGCAGCCAAGACAGTGATAGCAATCAGCCCCAGCATTTT; clone size: .; J gene: TRBJ1-5; V gene: TRBV4-1; D gene: .
CDR3 protein: CASSHGTSDDEQYF; CDR3 DNA: TGTGCCAGCAGCCATGGGACCTCCGACGACGAGCAGTACTTC; clone size: .; J gene: TRBJ2-7; V gene: TRBV3-1; D gene: .
CDR3 protein: CASSVYRAGGEQFF; CDR3 DNA: TGTGCCAGCAGCGTTTACAGGGCGGGAGGTGAGCAGTTCTTC; clone size: few; J gene: TRBJ2-1; V gene: TRBV9; D gene: TRBD2
CDR3 protein: CASSQTGQLTDTQYF; CDR3 DNA: TGTGCCAGCAGCCAGACGGGACAGTTAACAGATACGCAGTATTTT; clone size: .; J gene: TRBJ2-3; V gene: TRBV7-3; D gene: TRBD1
CDR3 protein: CASSYLGGTQETQYF; CDR3 DNA: TGTGCCAGCAGTTACTTGGGCGGAACCCAAGAGACCCAGTACTTC; clone size: .; J gene: TRBJ2-5; V gene: TRBV6-5; D gene: .
CDR3 protein: CASSQDPGRPQHF; CDR3 DNA: TGTGCCAGCAGCCAAGACCCCGGGAGGCCCCAGCATTTT; clone size: few; J gene: TRBJ1-5; V gene: TRBV14; D gene: .
CDR3 protein: CASSVAGGGEAFF; CDR3 DNA: TGTGCCAGCAGCGTGGCGGGAGGTGGTGAAGCTTTCTTT; clone size: few; J gene: TRBJ1-1; V gene: TRBV7-9; D gene: .
CDR3 protein: CASRPFLGYNEQFF; CDR3 DNA: TGTGCCAGCAGACCGTTTTTAGGTTACAATGAGCAGTTCTTC; clone size: .; J gene: TRBJ2-1; V gene: TRBV6-4; D gene: .
CDR3 protein: CASSYRSSGDTQYF; CDR3 DNA: TGCGCCAGCAGCTACAGGTCTAGCGGGGATACGCAGTATTTT; clone size: .; J gene: TRBJ2-3; V gene: TRBV5-1; D gene: TRBD2
CDR3 protein: CASSLMTSTDTQYF; CDR3 DNA: TGTGCCAGCAGCTTAATGACTAGCACAGATACGCAGTATTTT; clone size: few; J gene: TRBJ2-3; V gene: TRBV7-2; D gene: .
CDR3 protein: CASSLTGNYKNIQYF; CDR3 DNA: TGTGCCAGCAGCTTAACAGGCAACTACAAAAACATTCAGTACTTC; clone size: .; J gene: TRBJ2-4; V gene: TRBV7-2; D gene: .
CDR3 protein: CASSSDRTLYKTEAFF; CDR3 DNA: TGTGCCAGCAGCTCCGACAGGACCCTTTACAAGACTGAAGCTTTCTTT; clone size: many; J gene: TRBJ1-1; V gene: TRBV7-9; D gene: .
CDR3 protein: CASSLTSSKQYF; CDR3 DNA: TGCGCCAGCAGCTTGACCTCCTCAAAGCAGTACTTC; clone size: many; J gene: TRBJ2-7; V gene: TRBV5-1; D gene: .
CDR3 protein: CASSYRDGNTEAFF; CDR3 DNA: TGCGCCAGCAGCTACCGGGACGGCAACACTGAAGCTTTCTTT; clone size: few; J gene: TRBJ1-1; V gene: TRBV5-1; D gene: .
CDR3 protein: CASTPRVADTGELFF; CDR3 DNA: TGCGCCAGCACTCCCAGGGTAGCGGACACCGGGGAGCTGTTTTTT; clone size: .; J gene: TRBJ2-2; V gene: TRBV5-1; D gene: .
CDR3 protein: CAKDRGNTEAFF; CDR3 DNA: TGTGCCAAGGACAGGGGGAACACTGAAGCTTTCTTT; clone size: .; J gene: TRBJ1-1; V gene: TRBV5-8; D gene: TRBD1
CDR3 protein: CASSTLWGHGETQYF; CDR3 DNA: TGTGCCAGCAGTACCTTGTGGGGGCATGGAGAGACCCAGTACTTC; clone size: .; J gene: TRBJ2-5; V gene: TRBV28; D gene: .
CDR3 protein: CASSGRDRQDPPLPQPQHF; CDR3 DNA: TGCGCCAGCAGCGGAAGGGACAGGCAAGACCCCCCCTTACCTCAGCCCCAGCATTTT; clone size: few; J gene: TRBJ1-5; V gene: TRBV5-1; D gene: TRBD1
CDR3 protein: CASSPGTSIVTDTQYF; CDR3 DNA: TGTGCCAGCAGCCCCGGGACTAGCATAGTCACAGATACGCAGTATTTT; clone size: few; J gene: TRBJ2-3; V gene: TRBV7-3; D gene: TRBD2